This T cell receptor (beta chain) originates from a study of T cells in Graves' hyperthyroidism and ophthalmopathy. TCR beta CDR3 region amplification was performed from RNA transcripts. The HTBI primer set was used in a first-round RT-PCR of the TCR CDR3. Each CDR3 protein is one row after TCRdb ran MiXCR on the multiplex PCR reads. The table lists some 600,000 distinct CDR3 sequences, 11% to 15% of them singletons. The V end was cut by 3 bases, the J end by 0 bases, with 30 bases between. Germline CDR1 DFQATT, CDR2 SNEGSKA (reference sequence). CDR3 size: 21 residues. The sample holds many counts of this clonotype. Those with hyperthyroidism were 18 to 65 years old, newly diagnosed, and ill for under 2 months.

This chain joins TRBV20-1 and TRBJ1-3, with D possibly being TRBD1 (5 bases). This sequence originates from a young woman with Graves' hyperthyroidism that later progressed to Graves' ophthalmopathy. The sample consisted of blood. CDR3 nucleotide sequence: TGCAGTGCTAGCGCCAGCTCCAAGAGATACCGGGACCGAGACTCTGGAAACACCATATATTTT. Translating gives CSASASSKRYRDRDSGNTIYF.